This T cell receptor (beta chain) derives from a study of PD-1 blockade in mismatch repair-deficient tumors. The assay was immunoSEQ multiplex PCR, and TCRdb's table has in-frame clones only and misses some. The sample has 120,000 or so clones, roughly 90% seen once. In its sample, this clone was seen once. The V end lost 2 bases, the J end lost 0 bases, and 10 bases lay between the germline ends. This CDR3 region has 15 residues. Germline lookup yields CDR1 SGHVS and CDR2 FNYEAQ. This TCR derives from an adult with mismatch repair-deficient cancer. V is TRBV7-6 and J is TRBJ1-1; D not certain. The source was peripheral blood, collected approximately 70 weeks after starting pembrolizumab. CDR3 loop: CASSLLRDLNTEAFF. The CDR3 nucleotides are TGTGCCAGCAGCTTACTTCGGGATCTGAACACTGAAGCTTTCTTT.